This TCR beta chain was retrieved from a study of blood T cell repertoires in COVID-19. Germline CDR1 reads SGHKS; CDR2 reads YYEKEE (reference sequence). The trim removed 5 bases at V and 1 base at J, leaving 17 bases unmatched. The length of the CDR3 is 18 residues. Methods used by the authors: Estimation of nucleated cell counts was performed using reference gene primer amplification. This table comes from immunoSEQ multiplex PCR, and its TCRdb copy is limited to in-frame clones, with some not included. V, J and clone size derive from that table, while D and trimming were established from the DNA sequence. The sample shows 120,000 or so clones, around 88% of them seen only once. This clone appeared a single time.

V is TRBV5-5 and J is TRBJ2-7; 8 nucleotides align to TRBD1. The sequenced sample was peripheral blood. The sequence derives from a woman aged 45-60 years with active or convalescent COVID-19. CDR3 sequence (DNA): TGTGCCAGCAGTTACCAATTCTCAGGGGGCGCGAAATCCTACGAGCAGTACTTC. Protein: CASSYQFSGGAKSYEQYF.